This T cell receptor beta chain was documented in a study of T cell responses to AZD1222 COVID-19 vaccine. Broader study findings: Sampling that yielded the repertoires occurred only after the peak T cell response. A reported finding is that nearly half of spike-specific TCRs target unmutated variant regions. Once two AZD1222 doses were given, Spike-specific TCR breadth and depth went up. Clonal diversity may have been underestimated, and the donors were mostly white British, with more females than males.

Sequencing used immunoSEQ multiplex PCR; TCRdb keeps in-frame clones, though not all of them. This table holds 90,000 to 120,000 clones, about 93% found once. In regard to this clone: The antigen is not known.

The CDR3 has 15 residues. Germline V gives CDR1 MNHEY, CDR2 SMNVEV (reference sequence). Trimming pared 5 bases from V and 1 base from J, leaving 12 bases between. The V gene is TRBV27, the J gene TRBJ1-5; D gene ambiguous. This specimen consisted of peripheral blood, obtained on day 0 of AZD1222 vaccination. The TCR sequence derives from an adult in good health. This CDR3 is CASSPGLGSNQPQHF. The CDR3 DNA reads TGTGCCAGCAGTCCCGGACTGGGGAGCAATCAGCCCCAGCATTTT.